Presented here are 30 T cell receptor beta chains from one specimen sequenced in a study of regulatory T cells in long-lasting Graves disease. This sample's time point: persistent/refractory GD, antithyroid drugs over 5 years with positive TRAb. Scientists built the TCR library using RNA that was extracted from PBMCs. Combining iRepertoire HTBI primers with Arm-PCR of CDR3 regions, the authors built TCR beta libraries. From the multiplex PCR reads, TCRdb called clonotypes with MiXCR, one entry per CDR3 protein. The sample yields 400,000 to 600,000 distinct CDR3 sequences, about 22% seen once. The sample in question was peripheral blood mononuclear cells (PBMCs), obtained when the disease was refractory, from a patient treated with antithyroid drugs. These receptors all come from a female donor with Graves disease.

This clonotype was detected only a few times. CDR3 bases: TGTGCCACCAGTGATCCCCGGGAGGCTGGGGCCAACGTCCTGACTTTC. Its protein is CATSDPREAGANVLTF. V gene TRBV24-1 combines with J gene TRBJ2-6, with 7 bases fitting TRBD2. The germline V gene has CDR1 KGHDR and CDR2 SFDVKD. J gave up 2 bases and V 3 bases, and 3 bases lay outside the gene matches. This CDR3 has 16 residues.

This clonotype was seen once. A much larger clone lies a single base off, so this may be a read error. The chain links TRBV15 to TRBJ2-7, with 7 bases aligning to TRBD2. The CDR3 has 16 amino acids. Per the germline V gene, CDR1 is LNHNV and CDR2 is YYDKDF (reference sequence). V was pared by 0 bases and J by 2 bases, with 7 bases of the junction left unmatched. The chain's CDR3 is CATSRDVGRGAYEQYF. CDR3 sequence (DNA): TGTGCCACCAGCAGAGATGTGGGACGGGGGGCCTACGAGCAGTACTTC.

Many counts were recorded for this clonotype. V gene TRBV20-1 combines with J gene TRBJ2-5; TRBD1 matches 7 bases. V dropped 1 base and J dropped 2; count of bases not matched to a gene: 4. Germline V gene sequence: CDR1 DFQATT, CDR2 SNEGSKA (reference sequence). The length of the CDR3 is 14 residues. The CDR3: CSARGQGLQETQYF. The DNA of the CDR3 is TGCAGTGCTAGAGGACAGGGCCTACAAGAGACCCAGTACTTC.

The rearrangement joins TRBV7-8 to TRBJ1-5, with no clear D. The CDR3 spans 15 residues. Looked up from germline, CDR1 is SGHVS and CDR2 is FQNEAQ. V gave up 2 bases and J gave up 5 bases, with 13 bases separating them. CDR3 sequence reads: CASSLRLVGDQPQHF. CDR3 DNA: TGTGCCAGCAGCTTACGGTTAGTGGGCGATCAGCCCCAGCATTTT.

This clonotype was counted ten times or more. This chain connects TRBV2 to TRBJ1-6; D unclear. Germline CDR1 reads SNHLY; CDR2 reads FYNNEI. This CDR3 is built from 15 residues. Deletions cut 5 bases from V and 1 base from J, with 9 bases between. The CDR3 loop is CASSLDISYNSPLHF. For the CDR3, the DNA is TGTGCCAGCAGTCTAGACATATCCTATAATTCACCCCTCCACTTT. Complete variable domain (other parts from reference TRBV2 and TRBJ1-6): EPEVTQTPSHQVTQMGQEVILRCVPISNHLYFYWYRQILGQKVEFLVSFYNNEISEKSEIFDDQFSVERPDGSNFTLKIRSTKLEDSAMYFCASSLDISYNSPLHFGNGTRLTVT.

This clonotype was seen a handful of times. The chain couples TRBV29-1 to TRBJ1-1, with D hard to call. The V end lost 3 bases, the J end lost 5 bases, and 7 bases lay between the germline ends. The V gene's germline CDR1 is SQVTM and CDR2 ANQGSEA. The CDR3 totals 11 residues. CDR3: CSVESITEAFF. The CDR3, as DNA: TGCAGCGTTGAGAGTATAACTGAAGCTTTCTTT.

This clonotype was found many times. The chain recombines TRBV12-3 or TRBV12-4 with TRBJ1-4; D is undetermined. The length of the CDR3 is 15 residues. Trimming cost V 5 bases and J 7 bases, with 17 bases left between them. The CDR3: CASSPLPRTSEKLFF. The CDR3, as DNA: TGTGCCAGCAGTCCCCTGCCCCGGACGAGTGAAAAACTGTTTTTT.

This clonotype was picked up many times. This CDR3 reads CASSLTFTYEQYF. CDR3 coding DNA: TGTGCCAGCAGTTTGACGTTCACCTACGAGCAGTACTTC. This chain uses TRBV28 with TRBJ2-7; D remains unclear. Germline V lookup: CDR1 MDHEN, CDR2 SYDVKM. The CDR3 totals 13 residues. The V end lost 3 bases, the J end lost 2 bases, and 8 bases lay between the germline ends. Supplemented by reference TRBV28 and TRBJ2-7, the full variable domain reads DVKVTQSSRYLVKRTGEKVFLECVQDMDHENMFWYRQDPGLGLRLIYFSYDVKMKEKGDIPEGYSVSREKKERFSLILESASTNQTSMYLCASSLTFTYEQYFGPGTRLTVT.

This clonotype came up many times. The chain is built from TRBV28 and TRBJ1-1; tentatively, D is TRBD1 (5 bases). The CDR3 sequence is 12 residues long. With 6 bases removed from V and 1 base from J, the gap between germline ends came to 6 bases. Germline V gene lookup returns CDR1 MDHEN and CDR2 SYDVKM. CDR3 coding DNA: TGTGCCAGCAGGGACACGAACACTGAAGCTTTCTTT. It is translated as CASRDTNTEAFF.

This clonotype was seen once. Possible read error: a much larger clone is one base away. Since no conserved phenylalanine or tryptophan closes the CDR3, a read error is the likely cause. The chain uses TRBV6-1 and TRBJ2-4, with D possibly matching TRBD2 (6 bases). The CDR3 runs to 14 residues. Trimming took off 6 bases at V and 8 bases at J, with 17 bases between the two ends. CDR1 and CDR2 (germline): MNHNS, SASEGT. The CDR3 coding sequence is TGTGCCAGCAGATCTACCCCCCGCGGGGACATTCAGTACCTC. It translates to CASRSTPRGDIQYL.

This clonotype was recorded a few times. The chain combines TRBV28 with TRBJ2-2, with TRBD1 as a possible D gene (5 bases). Germline CDR1 is MDHEN and CDR2 is SYDVKM. The CDR3 is 13 residues long. V was trimmed by 7 bases and J by 4 bases, leaving 10 bases between them. CDR3 bases: TGTGCCAGCAAGACAGATCCCACCGGGGAGCTGTTTTTT. The encoded protein is CASKTDPTGELFF.

This clonotype was observed many times. This chain joins TRBV29-1 and TRBJ1-1; TRBD1 aligns across 7 bases. Trimming removed 7 bases from V and 1 base from J; junction bases left unmatched: 6. Germline CDR1 is SQVTM and CDR2 is ANQGSEA. The CDR3 runs to 13 residues. The CDR3: CSGEGQTNTEAFF. DNA for the CDR3: TGCAGCGGGGAGGGACAGACGAACACTGAAGCTTTCTTT.

This clonotype has just a few counts. J is TRBJ1-1 and V is TRBV7-9; D gene ambiguous. Germline-derived CDR1 and CDR2 are SEHNR and FQNEAQ (reference sequence). Trimming took off 8 bases at V and 3 bases at J, with 13 bases between the two ends. This CDR3 spans 13 amino acids. The CDR3 nucleotides read TGTGCCAGCCGCTATCGCGGGGACACTGAAGCTTTCTTT. Translated, it gives CASRYRGDTEAFF.

This clonotype was counted at least ten times. A read error is possible here, since a much larger clone lies one base away. The rearrangement links TRBV10-3 to TRBJ2-5; no firm D call. The CDR3 contains 11 residues. Trimming left V 3 bases short and J 4 bases short, with 3 bases between. CDR1 is ENHRY and CDR2 is SYGVKD in the germline V gene. The CDR3 DNA sequence: TGTGCCATCAGTGAAGGAGAGACCCAGTACTTC. Protein: CAISEGETQYF.

This clonotype was recorded at least ten times. This sequence joins TRBV20-1 and TRBJ1-1; D remains unclear. Germline CDR1 DFQATT, CDR2 SNEGSKA (reference sequence). The CDR3 covers 12 residues. Between the trimmed V and J ends, which lost 3 bases and 4 bases, there was a span of 9 bases. This CDR3 reads CSASPAGTEAFF. Written as DNA, the CDR3 is TGCAGTGCTAGTCCGGCGGGCACTGAAGCTTTCTTT.

The chain recombines TRBV7-9 with TRBJ2-2; 7 nucleotides agree with TRBD2. The CDR3 is 13 residues long. With V trimmed by 3 bases and J by 6 bases, 1 base remained unmatched. Per germline, CDR1 SEHNR and CDR2 FQNEAQ (reference sequence). In DNA, the CDR3 is TGTGCCAGCAGCTTCAGCGGGGCCGGGGAGCTGTTTTTT. Residues: CASSFSGAGELFF.

This chain joins TRBV28 and TRBJ2-2, with TRBD1 as a possible D gene (5 bases). CDR1 and CDR2 from the germline V gene are MDHEN and SYDVKM. The CDR3 is 14 residues long. Trimming shortened V by 8 bases and J by 2 bases, and 12 bases separated the two germline ends. In DNA, the CDR3 is TGTGCCAGCCGCTCTGACAGTAACACCGGGGAGCTGTTTTTT. Translating gives CASRSDSNTGELFF.

This clonotype came up many times. The chain uses TRBV29-1 and TRBJ2-5; 8 bases map to TRBD1. With 3 bases clipped from V and 3 bases from J, the junction kept 3 bases outside the gene matches. CDR1 SQVTM and CDR2 ANQGSEA come from the germline V gene. There are 13 residues in the CDR3. CDR3 DNA: TGCAGCGTTGACAGGGGGCTGGAAGAGACCCAGTACTTC. As protein: CSVDRGLEETQYF.

Ten or more counts support this clonotype. The chain combines TRBV28 with TRBJ1-1, with D unresolved. Germline CDR1 MDHEN, CDR2 SYDVKM. V was clipped by 8 bases and J by 1 base, with 14 bases between them. The CDR3 runs 14 residues. This chain's CDR3 is CASGPYGRNTEAFF. Written as DNA, the CDR3 is TGTGCCAGCGGGCCTTACGGACGGAACACTGAAGCTTTCTTT.

As for this clonotype: Just one base apart from a much larger clone, this may be a read error. The chain links TRBV6-5 to TRBJ1-6; TRBD1 might be the D (5 bases). Trimming pared 0 bases from V and 0 bases from J, leaving 15 bases between. The CDR3 loop spans 19 amino acids. Germline CDR1 is MNHEY and CDR2 is SVGAGI. The CDR3 coding sequence is TGTGCCAGCAGTTACTCCGTGGGGGGTCCGTCCTCCTATAATTCACCCCTCCACTTT. Protein: CASSYSVGGPSSYNSPLHF.

This clonotype was detected only a few times. This rearrangement joins TRBV19 to TRBJ2-7; TRBD1 agrees at 8 bases. Trimming removed 6 bases from V and 6 bases from J; junction bases left unmatched: 7. Germline CDR1 and CDR2: LNHDA and SQIVND (reference sequence). This CDR3 is built from 13 residues. CDR3 region: CASSVTGVPEQYF. CDR3 bases: TGTGCCAGTAGCGTGACAGGGGTCCCCGAGCAGTACTTC. Variable domain in full (rest from reference TRBV19 and TRBJ2-7): DGGITQSPKYLFRKEGQNVTLSCEQNLNHDAMYWYRQDPGQGLRLIYYSQIVNDFQKGDIAEGYSVSREKKESFPLTVTSAQKNPTAFYLCASSVTGVPEQYFGPGTRLTVT.

The chain is built from TRBV28 and TRBJ2-3; the D gene is possibly TRBD2 (5 bases). Between the trimmed V and J ends, which lost 6 bases and 0 bases, there was a span of 16 bases. Germline CDR1 and CDR2: MDHEN and SYDVKM. The CDR3 is made up of 16 amino acids. DNA for the CDR3: TGTGCCAGCAGCTCCCCCGGAGCGGTAAGCACAGATACGCAGTATTTT. Protein sequence: CASSSPGAVSTDTQYF.

This chain joins TRBV9 and TRBJ2-3, with 9 bases that match TRBD2. J was trimmed by 3 bases and V by 4 bases; bases with no gene match: 12. CDR1 and CDR2 (germline): SGDLS, YYNGEE. The CDR3 consists of 17 residues. CDR3 DNA sequence: TGTGCCAGCAGCCCCACGAGGGCTAGCGGGAAGACAGATACGCAGTATTTT. Translated: CASSPTRASGKTDTQYF.

This rearrangement joins TRBV6-9 to TRBJ2-3, with a weak D call TRBD1 (5 bases). The CDR3 consists of 15 residues. Germline-derived CDR1 and CDR2 are MNHGY and SVAAGI. V lost 3 bases to trimming and J lost 9 bases, with 19 bases between them. CDR3 sequence reads: CASSYANPTAGTQYF. CDR3 bases: TGTGCCAGCAGTTACGCAAACCCAACAGCAGGGACGCAGTATTTT.

The chain couples TRBV20-1 to TRBJ2-7; TRBD2 aligns across 9 bases. The germline V gene encodes CDR1 DFQATT and CDR2 SNEGSKA (reference sequence). The CDR3 has 17 residues. The V gene end was trimmed by 0 bases and the J gene end by 1 base; junction bases not matched to a gene: 10. The chain's CDR3 is CSARDWGAGGTSYEQYF. In DNA form, the CDR3 reads TGCAGTGCTAGAGATTGGGGGGCGGGAGGGACGTCCTACGAGCAGTACTTC.

The table lists this clonotype with many counts. CDR3 in amino acids: CASTRTSGAYEQYF. CDR3 nucleotides: TGTGCCAGCACCCGGACTAGCGGAGCGTACGAGCAGTACTTC. The chain combines TRBV6-1 with TRBJ2-7, with 10 bases that match TRBD2. Germline lookup yields CDR1 MNHNS and CDR2 SASEGT. This CDR3 has 14 residues. V lost 7 bases to trimming and J lost 4 bases; unmatched junction nucleotides: 7.

This clonotype was detected ten times or more. The chain is built from TRBV7-2 and TRBJ2-7; TRBD2 might be the D (6 bases). Germline V lookup: CDR1 SGHTA, CDR2 FQGNSA. Trimming removed 2 bases at V and 7 bases at J, with 15 bases between. There are 14 residues in the CDR3. CDR3 sequence reads: CASSLRPPGEEQYF. CDR3 DNA sequence: TGTGCCAGCAGCTTAAGGCCCCCGGGAGAGGAGCAGTACTTC.

The chain carries TRBV6-1 and TRBJ1-5; 8 bases agree with TRBD1. Germline CDR1 reads MNHNS; CDR2 reads SASEGT. V dropped 7 bases and J dropped 7; count of bases not matched to a gene: 12. The CDR3 runs to 15 residues. CDR3 loop: CASTRTGQGWQPQHF. CDR3 in DNA: TGTGCCAGCACCAGGACAGGGCAGGGGTGGCAGCCCCAGCATTTT.

V and J are TRBV6-2 or TRBV6-3 and TRBJ1-2; no reliable D call. This CDR3 is built from 16 residues. CDR1 is MNHEY and CDR2 is SVGEGT in the germline V gene. V lost 2 bases and J 1 base, leaving 14 bases between the germline ends. The CDR3 here is CASSYVSQGDNYGYTF. CDR3 sequence (DNA): TGTGCCAGCAGTTACGTGTCCCAAGGTGATAACTATGGCTACACCTTC.

At least ten counts were recorded for this clonotype. V is TRBV27 and J is TRBJ2-7, with D possibly called TRBD1 or TRBD2 (6 bases each). Germline loops: CDR1 MNHEY, CDR2 SMNVEV (reference sequence). V was shortened by 6 bases and J by 4 bases, with 19 bases between the two germline ends. This CDR3 region has 15 residues. The CDR3 DNA sequence: TGTGCCAGCAGGCCACCCGTGGGGGGCGAATACGAGCAGTACTTC. This translates into CASRPPVGGEYEQYF.